This entry concerns a single TCR beta chain. Its antigen is not identified. The repertoire was sequenced with immunoSEQ multiplex PCR; TCRdb's copy has only in-frame clones and lacks some. Counted here are about 80,000 clones, approximately 94% occurring once; the ten biggest clones make up around 4.9%. These data belong to a study of OX40 agonist ivuxolimab in advanced cancers. Study as a whole: The diagnoses of dose-escalation patients were hepatocellular carcinoma, melanoma, renal cell or head and neck cancer. The mean age was about 57 years, ranging from 23 to 79, with around four fifths of participants male. Notes on the study in general: In a subset of nonresponders, normalized T-cell clonal expansion was also low.

Trimming shortened V by 3 bases and J by 0 bases, and 9 bases separated the two germline ends. Germline values: CDR1 GTSNPN, CDR2 SVGIG (reference sequence). This CDR3 has 14 residues. The V call is TRBV30, the J call TRBJ2-1; D call uncertain. The specimen was CD4+ or CD8+ T cells sorted from blood, collected in a trial of the OX40 agonist ivuxolimab. This TCR came from an adult with an advanced solid tumor such as melanoma, head and neck, liver or kidney cancer. For the CDR3, the DNA is TGTGCCTGGAGGAGGAGAAGCTCCTACAATGAGCAGTTCTTC. Translation: CAWRRRSSYNEQFF.